The entry below gives a single T cell receptor (beta chain) sequence along with its context. This entry is derived from a study of blood T cell repertoires in COVID-19. Study-level information: Samples of COVID-19 (acute and convalescent) were obtained from the United States, Italy and Spain.

Trimming took off 2 bases at V and 0 bases at J, with 8 bases between the two ends. The CDR3 spans 14 residues. CDR1 is MDHEN, CDR2 SYDVKM, per germline. Per the authors' pipeline: The authors estimated nucleated cell counts from reference gene primer amplification. The assay was immunoSEQ multiplex PCR, and TCRdb's table has in-frame clones only and misses some. Clonal size and the V and J genes are those of that table, whereas D and trimming came from the DNA. The table records around 70,000 clones, over 75% of them present only once. This clonotype originated in a human donor in a cohort sampled during active COVID-19. The sample comprised peripheral blood. The chain couples TRBV28 to TRBJ2-7; D not certain. DNA of the CDR3: TGTGCCAGCAGTTTAGGATGGAGCTCCTACGAGCAGTACTTC. This encodes CASSLGWSSYEQYF.